This TCR beta chain emerged from a study of OX40 agonist ivuxolimab in advanced cancers. V gave up 5 bases and J gave up 1 base, with 12 bases separating them. This CDR3 contains 14 residues. Germline loops: CDR1 SGHRS, CDR2 YFSETQ. The table came from immunoSEQ multiplex PCR; TCRdb's copy has only in-frame clones and leaves some out. Here the sample spans about 68,000 clones, around 84% being singletons. Sequenced here: CD4+ or CD8+ T cells sorted from blood, sampled in a trial of the OX40 agonist ivuxolimab. This TCR came from an adult with an advanced solid tumor such as melanoma, head and neck, liver or kidney cancer. J is TRBJ2-5 and V is TRBV5-1, with a tentative D call TRBD1 (7 bases). The CDR3: CASRRGDSQETQYF. The CDR3 nucleotides read TGCGCCAGCAGAAGGGGGGACAGCCAAGAGACCCAGTACTTC.